This T cell receptor beta chain stems from a study of human T cells and chemical hapten exposure. Findings and caveats of the study: Having alopecia, donors may respond immunologically unlike healthy people.

The ends were cut back, 0 bases at V and 1 base at J, with 19 bases in the middle. The CDR3 has 19 residues. Looked up from germline, CDR1 is LNHNV and CDR2 is YYDKDF (reference sequence). Methods used by the authors: Between roughly 23,224 and 700,000 TCRs appeared in each sample, and the median stood at approximately 100,000. TCRdb fed the RACE reads into MiXCR, producing one record per CDR3 protein. What appears here as the V and J calls and clone size reflects TCRdb's work, not the paper's. The sample holds over 65,000 distinct CDR3 sequences; roughly 10% are singletons and the top ten take around 1.4%. This clonotype was seen many times. No antigen is known for it. Time point specified: patch test 2, 6 weeks after DPC sensitization. Sample treatment: therapeutic diphenylcyclopropenone sensitization with weekly scalp DPC.

This sequence originates from a man aged 18 to 29 with alopecia areata. Some clones in this sample may be carry-over from other donors' samples. The chain uses TRBV15 and TRBJ2-1, with D hard to call. The sequencing here drew on whole blood, taken in connection with sensitization to the hapten diphenylcyclopropenone (DPC). CDR3 nucleotides: TGTGCCACCAGCAGAGATCCAATTGTCCGGTATGGGTCCTACAATGAGCAGTTCTTC. This codes for CATSRDPIVRYGSYNEQFF.